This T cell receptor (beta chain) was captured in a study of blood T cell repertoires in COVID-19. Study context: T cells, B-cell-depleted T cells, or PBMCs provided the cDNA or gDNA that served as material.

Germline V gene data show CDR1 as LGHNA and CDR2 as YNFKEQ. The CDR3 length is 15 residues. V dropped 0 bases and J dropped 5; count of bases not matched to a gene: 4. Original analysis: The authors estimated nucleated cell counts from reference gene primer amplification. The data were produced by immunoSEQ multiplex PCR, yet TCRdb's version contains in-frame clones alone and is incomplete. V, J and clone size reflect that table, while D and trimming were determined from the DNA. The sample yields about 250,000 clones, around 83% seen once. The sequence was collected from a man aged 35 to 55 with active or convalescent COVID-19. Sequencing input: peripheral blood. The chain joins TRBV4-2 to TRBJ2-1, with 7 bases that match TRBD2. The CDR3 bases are TGTGCCAGCAGCCAAGAAGGGCGGGGGAACAATGAGCAGTTCTTC. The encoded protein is CASSQEGRGNNEQFF.